The 14 T cell receptor beta chains below all came from one sample that was sequenced in a study of human T cells and chemical hapten exposure. Time point denoted: patch test 1, 2 weeks after DPC sensitization. Treatment defined: therapeutic diphenylcyclopropenone sensitization with weekly scalp DPC. TCRdb reprocessed the RACE reads via MiXCR and lists one record per CDR3 protein. Among 180,000 or so distinct CDR3 sequences, 14% were seen once, and the ten largest hold less than 2%. The material sequenced was whole blood, taken in connection with sensitization to the hapten diphenylcyclopropenone (DPC). These receptors all stem from a young woman with alopecia areata. Some clones in this sample may be carry-over from other donors' samples.

This clonotype has more than one count but fewer than ten. The rearrangement joins TRBV2 to TRBJ2-7, with D unclear. Trimming pared 6 bases from V and 2 bases from J, leaving 5 bases between. Per the germline V gene, CDR1 is SNHLY and CDR2 is FYNNEI. The CDR3 runs to 11 residues. The DNA of the CDR3 is TGTGCCAGCAGGGAGACCTACGAGCAGTACTTC. Protein product: CASRETYEQYF.

The chain couples TRBV7-3 to TRBJ2-2; possible D gene TRBD2, 5 bases. Germline lookup yields CDR1 SGHTA and CDR2 FQGTGA. Trimming left V 2 bases short and J 9 bases short, with 10 bases between. The CDR3 spans 13 residues. The CDR3 reads CASSLRGVRELFF. CDR3 DNA: TGTGCCAGCAGCTTACGGGGTGTCCGGGAGCTGTTTTTT.

In this sample, this clonotype turned up many times. The CDR3 here is CASSTLVLNTEAFF. The CDR3 bases are TGTGCCAGCAGTACTCTGGTCCTGAACACTGAAGCTTTCTTT. This chain joins TRBV27 and TRBJ1-1; no clear D gene. CDR1 is MNHEY and CDR2 is SMNVEV in the germline V gene (reference sequence). The CDR3 length is 14 residues. Trimming removed 5 bases at V and 0 bases at J, with 10 bases between.

This clonotype was detected only a few times. The chain recombines TRBV29-1 with TRBJ1-4, with D possibly being TRBD1 (6 bases). V lost 4 bases and J lost 7, with 10 bases in between. Germline CDR1 and CDR2: SQVTM and ANQGSEA. The CDR3 is 12 residues long. This CDR3 is CSVGQAGEKLFF. CDR3 DNA sequence: TGCAGCGTTGGACAGGCGGGTGAAAAACTGTTTTTT.

This sequence joins TRBV12-3 or TRBV12-4 and TRBJ2-3; no clear D. Between the trimmed V and J ends, which lost 7 bases and 2 bases, there was a span of 13 bases. The CDR3 covers 14 residues. The CDR3 bases are TGTGCCAGCACCCCCGGCGTTACCACAGATACGCAGTATTTT. Translating it yields CASTPGVTTDTQYF.

The table lists this clonotype with a few counts. This chain joins TRBV29-1 and TRBJ2-1, with 8 bases lining up with TRBD1. Trimming at V came to 2 bases and at J to 9 bases, leaving 6 bases not matched to a gene. Germline CDR1 reads SQVTM; CDR2 reads ANQGSEA. This CDR3 has 13 residues. As DNA, the CDR3 is TGCAGCGTTGAACCGACAGGGGCTAGTGAGCAGTTCTTC. Translated, it gives CSVEPTGASEQFF.

The chain employs TRBV25-1 and TRBJ2-7; 9 positions match TRBD1. The germline V gene encodes CDR1 MGHDK and CDR2 SYGVNS. Unmatched junction bases numbered 10, after V lost 4 bases and J lost 6 bases. The CDR3 is made up of 15 amino acids. The CDR3 loop is CASSGANRGLVEQYF. Written as DNA, the CDR3 is TGTGCCAGCAGTGGAGCCAACAGGGGGCTGGTCGAGCAGTACTTC.

This clonotype was detected only a few times. The V and J genes are TRBV20-1 and TRBJ2-7; TRBD2 aligns across 9 bases. The CDR3 covers 17 residues. The V gene's germline CDR1 is DFQATT and CDR2 SNEGSKA (reference sequence). The V segment lost 3 bases and the J segment 2 bases; nucleotides outside the gene matches: 14. CDR3 protein: CSASPSGVGFGTYEQYF. In DNA, the CDR3 is TGCAGTGCTAGTCCTAGCGGGGTCGGATTCGGGACCTACGAGCAGTACTTC.

This clonotype was found a few times. The rearrangement joins TRBV5-1 to TRBJ2-5; no firm D call. In germline, CDR1 is SGHRS, CDR2 YFSETQ. This CDR3 spans 14 amino acids. Trimming stripped 3 bases from V and 2 bases from J, with 11 bases between. CDR3 DNA: TGCGCCAGCAGCTCAGGCAAAGGGCAAGAGACCCAGTACTTC. Translating gives CASSSGKGQETQYF.

This clonotype was seen ten or more times. This chain joins TRBV29-1 and TRBJ2-1; maybe TRBD1 (6 bases). The CDR3 spans 11 residues. The V end was cut by 4 bases, the J end by 7 bases, with 8 bases between. Germline-derived CDR1 and CDR2 are SQVTM and ANQGSEA. CDR3 in amino acids: CSVGQVNEQFF. The CDR3 bases are TGCAGCGTTGGACAGGTGAATGAGCAGTTCTTC.

This sequence joins TRBV6-1 and TRBJ1-3; no clear D. Germline CDR1 and CDR2: MNHNS and SASEGT. Trimming removed 6 bases at V and 0 bases at J, with 21 bases between. The CDR3 loop spans 18 amino acids. The CDR3 nucleotides are TGTGCCAGCAGCGCCACGGTTGCGGGCACGCACTCTGGAAACACCATATATTTT. Residues: CASSATVAGTHSGNTIYF.

This clonotype was recorded a few times. The chain combines TRBV20-1 with TRBJ1-6, with 7 bases lining up with TRBD1. The germline CDR1 and CDR2 sequences are DFQATT and SNEGSKA (reference sequence). V was clipped by 6 bases and J by 8 bases; unmatched bases: 10. The CDR3 has 14 amino acids. The CDR3 protein is CSAPMRGQYSPLHF. The CDR3 bases are TGCAGTGCGCCGATGAGGGGGCAGTATTCACCCCTCCACTTT.

This clonotype was seen at least ten times. The gene calls are TRBV13 and TRBJ2-7, with 13 bases that match TRBD2. The CDR3 consists of 19 residues. CDR1 is PRHDT, CDR2 FYEKMQ, per germline (reference sequence). J was trimmed by 0 bases and V by 4 bases; bases with no gene match: 12. The CDR3 DNA reads as TGTGCCAGCAGCTCAACCGGGACTAGCGGGGCTGGTCGCTCCTACGAGCAGTACTTC. As protein: CASSSTGTSGAGRSYEQYF.

The V call is TRBV28, the J call TRBJ2-3; no firm D call. V was cut by 4 bases and J by 4 bases, with 12 bases left in between. From germline, CDR1 is MDHEN and CDR2 SYDVKM. The length of the CDR3 is 14 residues. The CDR3 spells CASSYASCPDTQYF. The CDR3 bases are TGTGCCAGCAGTTACGCGTCATGTCCAGATACGCAGTATTTT.